Shown below are 30 T cell receptor beta chains from a single sample sequenced in a study of blood T cells in healthy people across ages. Through a sample-barcoded 5' primer and a J-beta primer mix, a second PCR was run for about 6 to 11 cycles. TCRdb called the 5' RACE reads again in MiXCR, with one record for every CDR3 protein. The repertoire holds 790,000 or so distinct CDR3 sequences, with around three fifths as singletons. The sequencing sample was made of blood. Receptor source: a man aged 35-49 years in good health.

The gene calls are TRBV20-1 and TRBJ2-1; either TRBD1 or TRBD2 may fit D (6 bases each). Trimming removed 1 base from V and 5 bases from J, with 18 bases in between. CDR1 is DFQATT, CDR2 SNEGSKA, per germline (reference sequence). The CDR3 length is 16 residues. CDR3 amino acids: CSARAQGGIGNNEQFF. As DNA, the CDR3 is TGCAGTGCTAGAGCACAAGGGGGGATTGGGAACAATGAGCAGTTCTTC.

This clonotype has ten or more counts. This chain uses TRBV28 with TRBJ2-5; the match to TRBD1 covers 10 bases. There are 15 residues in the CDR3. From germline, CDR1 is MDHEN and CDR2 SYDVKM. Trimming at V came to 7 bases and at J to 5 bases, leaving 10 bases not matched to a gene. For the CDR3, the DNA is TGTGCCAGCACCTTGGGACAGGGGTTCGGTGAGACCCAGTACTTC. It translates to CASTLGQGFGETQYF.

The J gene is TRBJ1-5, the V gene TRBV18; TRBD1 matches at 7 bases. The V segment lost 1 base and the J segment 0 bases; nucleotides outside the gene matches: 15. The length of the CDR3 is 20 residues. Germline lookup yields CDR1 KGHSH and CDR2 LQKENI. The CDR3 loop is CASSPRMVRSGGYSNQPQHF. CDR3 sequence (DNA): TGTGCCAGCTCACCACGAATGGTGAGGTCAGGGGGTTATAGCAATCAGCCCCAGCATTTT.

This clonotype was seen only a few times. The chain carries TRBV20-1 and TRBJ1-1; TRBD1 aligns across 8 bases. Germline values: CDR1 DFQATT, CDR2 SNEGSKA (reference sequence). The trim removed 6 bases at V and 11 bases at J, leaving 8 bases unmatched. CDR3 length equals 11 residues. The CDR3 coding sequence is TGCAGTGCGACCTGGACAGGGATTGCTTTCTTT. Its translation: CSATWTGIAFF.

This chain uses TRBV9 with TRBJ1-1; 9 bases line up with TRBD1. The V gene end was trimmed by 4 bases and the J gene end by 0 bases; junction bases not matched to a gene: 4. The germline gives CDR1 SGDLS, CDR2 YYNGEE. CDR3 length: 15 amino acids. The CDR3 loop is CASSWGQGLNTEAFF. The CDR3 DNA reads as TGTGCCAGCAGCTGGGGACAGGGACTGAACACTGAAGCTTTCTTT. Complete variable domain (other parts from reference TRBV9 and TRBJ1-1): DSGVTQTPKHLITATGQRVTLRCSPRSGDLSVYWYQQSLDQGLQFLIQYYNGEERAKGNILERFSAQQFPDLHSELNLSSLELGDSALYFCASSWGQGLNTEAFFGQGTRLTVV.

This chain links TRBV5-1 with TRBJ2-5; weak D call: TRBD2 (6 bases). V lost 3 bases and J 0 bases, leaving 21 bases between the germline ends. The CDR3 has 18 residues. Germline V gives CDR1 SGHRS, CDR2 YFSETQ. CDR3 region: CASSYGGLLRSNQETQYF. The CDR3 DNA follows: TGCGCCAGCAGCTACGGGGGTTTACTCCGATCCAACCAAGAGACCCAGTACTTC.

This rearrangement joins TRBV5-1 to TRBJ2-5, with TRBD1 as a possible D gene (7 bases). Trimming took 0 bases from V and 4 from J, leaving 13 bases between them. There are 15 residues in the CDR3. Germline assignment: CDR1 SGHRS and CDR2 YFSETQ. The CDR3 DNA sequence: TGCGCCAGCAGCTTGGCCCCAGGGGGGTCAGAGACCCAGTACTTC. Residues: CASSLAPGGSETQYF. Using reference TRBV5-1 and TRBJ2-5 for the parts outside the CDR3, the full variable domain is KAGVTQTPRYLIKTRGQQVTLSCSPISGHRSVSWYQQTPGQGLQFLFEYFSETQRNKGNFPGRFSGRQFSNSRSEMNVSTLELGDSALYLCASSLAPGGSETQYFGPGTRLLVL.

The chain joins TRBV7-2 to TRBJ2-7; 9 bases are shared with TRBD1. The ends lost 1 base at V and 5 bases at J; junction bases unmatched: 3. The germline V gene encodes CDR1 SGHTA and CDR2 FQGNSA. The CDR3 has 14 amino acids. This chain's CDR3 is CASSLVRTGDEQYF. The CDR3 nucleotides are TGTGCCAGCAGCTTAGTCCGGACAGGGGACGAGCAGTACTTC.

The CDR3 DNA follows: TGCGCCAGCAGCTTGAGTCCCGACAATGAGCAGTTCTTC. As protein: CASSLSPDNEQFF. The chain uses TRBV5-1 and TRBJ2-1; D gene ambiguous. The CDR3 totals 13 residues. The V end was cut by 1 base, the J end by 5 bases, with 7 bases between. The germline V gene encodes CDR1 SGHRS and CDR2 YFSETQ.

This chain's CDR3 is CASSENRGQETQYF. CDR3 DNA: TGTGCCAGCAGTGAAAACAGGGGACAAGAGACCCAGTACTTC. V is TRBV6-1 and J is TRBJ2-5; 7 nucleotides agree with TRBD1. CDR3 length: 14 residues. The V gene's germline CDR1 is MNHNS and CDR2 SASEGT. Trimming at V came to 2 bases and at J to 2 bases, leaving 2 bases not matched to a gene.

This clonotype was observed a few times. The gene calls are TRBV6-2 or TRBV6-3 and TRBJ2-4; D gene uncertain. The ends were cut back, 0 bases at V and 1 base at J, with 22 bases in the middle. The CDR3 loop spans 20 amino acids. In germline, CDR1 is MNHEY, CDR2 SVGEGT. CDR3 protein: CASSYSTSSMGFRAKNIQYF. CDR3 DNA: TGTGCCAGCAGTTACTCCACGTCGTCGATGGGATTCAGGGCCAAAAACATTCAGTACTTC.

V and J are TRBV29-1 and TRBJ2-1, with D perhaps TRBD2 (5 bases). Germline-derived CDR1 and CDR2 are SQVTM and ANQGSEA. The CDR3 is 15 amino acids. V was cut by 4 bases and J by 4 bases, with 17 bases left in between. For the CDR3, the DNA is TGCAGCGTTGTGTCCGACTATCCGATTTACAATGAGCAGTTCTTC. Its protein product is CSVVSDYPIYNEQFF.

This clonotype was detected only once. The genes are TRBV20-1 and TRBJ1-5; no clear D gene. The V and J ends lost 3 bases and 2 bases respectively, with 11 bases between them. The CDR3 contains 14 residues. Germline CDR1 reads DFQATT; CDR2 reads SNEGSKA (reference sequence). The CDR3 bases are TGCAGTGCTAGTGGTGGAAGGGGCAATCAGCCCCAGCATTTT. The encoded protein is CSASGGRGNQPQHF.

This sequence joins TRBV20-1 and TRBJ2-1, with 8 bases that match TRBD2. Germline V gene sequence: CDR1 DFQATT, CDR2 SNEGSKA (reference sequence). The CDR3 is 13 residues long. The CDR3 region is CGNLGTSRNEQFF. In DNA form, the CDR3 reads TGCGGAAACCTCGGGACTAGTCGCAATGAGCAGTTCTTC.

The rearrangement uses TRBV3-1 and TRBJ2-1; D is perhaps TRBD2 (5 bases). The germline V and J ends were trimmed by 8 bases and 4 bases, with 12 bases remaining between them. Germline V gene data show CDR1 as LGHDT and CDR2 as YNNKEL (reference sequence). The CDR3 loop spans 13 amino acids. This CDR3 is CASRREGYNEQFF. The DNA of the CDR3 is TGTGCCAGCCGACGGGAAGGATACAATGAGCAGTTCTTC.

This clonotype was counted ten times or more. The chain couples TRBV7-2 to TRBJ1-2, with 10 positions matching TRBD1. Trimming cost V 5 bases and J 7 bases; bases outside gene matches: 10. The CDR3 runs to 15 residues. CDR1 and CDR2 (germline): SGHTA, FQGNSA. The CDR3, as DNA: TGTGCCAGCAGCAGAAACCTGGGACAGGGGTTTGGCTACACCTTC. Translation gives CASSRNLGQGFGYTF.

There are a few counts of this clonotype. The chain joins TRBV7-9 to TRBJ2-1; D ambiguous. Germline assignment: CDR1 SEHNR and CDR2 FQNEAQ (reference sequence). Trimming removed 7 bases at V and 7 bases at J, with 11 bases between. This CDR3 contains 12 residues. The DNA of the CDR3 is TGTGCCAGCACCCCCGTACAGAATGAGCAGTTCTTC. Its translation is CASTPVQNEQFF.

The chain has TRBV11-2 and TRBJ1-1; maybe TRBD1 (6 bases). This CDR3 is built from 13 residues. CDR1 is SGHAT and CDR2 is FQNNGV in the germline V gene. V gave up 5 bases and J gave up 11 bases, with 18 bases separating them. The CDR3 DNA sequence: TGTGCCAGCAGCCAATTACAACAGGGTACGGCTTTCTTT. It encodes CASSQLQQGTAFF.

V gene TRBV20-1 combines with J gene TRBJ1-1, with a possible D match to TRBD1 (5 bases). Trimming stripped 5 bases from V and 1 base from J, with 14 bases between. This CDR3 is built from 14 residues. Germline-derived CDR1 and CDR2 are DFQATT and SNEGSKA (reference sequence). Here the CDR3 reads CSAYNRMGNTEAFF. In nucleotides, the CDR3 is TGCAGTGCTTATAACAGGATGGGGAACACTGAAGCTTTCTTT.

The V gene is TRBV6-5, the J gene TRBJ1-1; 8 bases match TRBD1. V dropped 6 bases and J dropped 1; count of bases not matched to a gene: 4. CDR1 and CDR2 from the germline V gene are MNHEY and SVGAGI. The CDR3 has 14 amino acids. CDR3 nucleotide sequence: TGTGCCAGCAGGGCCGGGACAGGGAACACTGAAGCTTTCTTT. Amino acid sequence: CASRAGTGNTEAFF.

V usage is TRBV3-1 and J usage is TRBJ2-3; TRBD2 matches 9 bases. The V and J ends lost 0 bases and 5 bases, in that order; junction bases with no gene match: 6. This CDR3 region has 16 residues. Per germline, CDR1 LGHDT and CDR2 YNNKEL (reference sequence). The CDR3, as DNA: TGTGCCAGCAGCCAAGATCTGGGCGGGAGGGGAGATACGCAGTATTTT. Its translation is CASSQDLGGRGDTQYF.

The chain links TRBV4-1 to TRBJ2-6, with D uncertain. The germline CDR1 and CDR2 sequences are MGHRA and YSYEKL. The CDR3 is 14 amino acids. V gave up 4 bases and J gave up 6 bases, with 10 bases separating them. CDR3 sequence (DNA): TGCGCCAGCAGCCGAATTCACGAGGCCAACGTCCTGACTTTC. Its protein is CASSRIHEANVLTF.

In its sample, this clonotype was seen a few times. The chain is built from TRBV2 and TRBJ2-5; TRBD2 is a possible D gene (6 bases). V gave up 4 bases and J gave up 0 bases, with 9 bases separating them. The CDR3 length is 14 residues. Germline CDR1 reads SNHLY; CDR2 reads FYNNEI. The CDR3 DNA follows: TGTGCCAGCAGTGGGGGACTGAACCAAGAGACCCAGTACTTC. Its translation is CASSGGLNQETQYF.

This clonotype was detected only once. J is TRBJ2-4 and V is TRBV6-1; D call uncertain. The CDR3 spans 13 residues. Per germline, CDR1 MNHNS and CDR2 SASEGT. Trimming took 4 bases from V and 4 from J, leaving 8 bases between them. CDR3 region: CASSGQNKNIQYF. CDR3 nucleotides: TGTGCCAGCAGTGGCCAGAATAAAAACATTCAGTACTTC.

This clonotype was picked up one time. The V call is TRBV7-9, the J call TRBJ1-4; perhaps TRBD1 as D (5 bases). This CDR3 has 14 residues. Trimming shortened V by 5 bases and J by 7 bases, and 14 bases separated the two germline ends. Germline values: CDR1 SEHNR, CDR2 FQNEAQ (reference sequence). The CDR3 is CASSQAGGGEKLFF. As DNA, the CDR3 is TGTGCCAGCAGCCAAGCCGGGGGTGGTGAAAAACTGTTTTTT.

The chain couples TRBV7-2 to TRBJ2-1; TRBD2 matches at 13 bases. V shed 0 bases, J shed 9 bases, and the junction held 5 bases outside the gene matches. The CDR3 consists of 16 residues. Germline V lookup: CDR1 SGHTA, CDR2 FQGNSA. The CDR3 sequence: CASSLARGLAGFEQFF. The CDR3 region has the DNA TGTGCCAGCAGCTTAGCCCGGGGACTAGCGGGATTTGAGCAGTTCTTC.

This clonotype was recorded a few times. This chain joins TRBV20-1 and TRBJ1-2; 9 bases line up with TRBD1. This CDR3 is built from 10 residues. Germline V gene data show CDR1 as DFQATT and CDR2 as SNEGSKA (reference sequence). The CDR3 DNA follows: TGCAGCGTGGGGACAGGGGGCTACACCTTC. Its protein product is CSVGTGGYTF.

V gene TRBV3-1 combines with J gene TRBJ1-2; 7 positions match TRBD1. The CDR3 length is 13 residues. Germline assignment: CDR1 LGHDT and CDR2 YNNKEL (reference sequence). J was trimmed by 4 bases and V by 4 bases; bases with no gene match: 3. In DNA form, the CDR3 reads TGTGCCAGCAGCCCGACAGGGTCCTATGGCTACACCTTC. Protein: CASSPTGSYGYTF.

CDR3 nucleotide sequence: TGCAGCTCCTCCGTTGGGGGGAGCGTCATGAACTATGGCTACACCTTC. Protein: CSSSVGGSVMNYGYTF. The chain employs TRBV29-1 and TRBJ1-2; tentative D call: TRBD1 (5 bases). The CDR3 length is 16 residues. The V end was cut by 8 bases, the J end by 2 bases, with 24 bases between. Germline-derived CDR1 and CDR2 are SQVTM and ANQGSEA.

The rearrangement links TRBV4-1 to TRBJ2-3; 9 bases are a match to TRBD1. Unmatched junction bases numbered 5, after V lost 0 bases and J lost 7 bases. Germline CDR1 and CDR2: MGHRA and YSYEKL. The CDR3 is 15 residues long. As DNA, the CDR3 is TGCGCCAGCAGCCAAGATAAGGGACAGGGATATACGCAGTATTTT. It encodes CASSQDKGQGYTQYF.